The clone carrying this T cell receptor (beta chain) was recorded only once. Methods used by the authors: Reference gene primers were amplified, and this amplification served to estimate nucleated cell counts. Clones were sequenced by immunoSEQ multiplex PCR, and TCRdb holds only the in-frame ones, with some missing. That table supplies the V and J calls and clone size; D and trimming were determined from the DNA. The table records hundreds of thousands of clones, approximately 91% of them present only once. V was pared by 8 bases and J by 6 bases, with 11 bases of the junction left unmatched. The germline CDR1 and CDR2 sequences are SQVTM and ANQGSEA. The CDR3 extends over 14 amino acids. This sample is part of a study of blood T cell repertoires in COVID-19. Study summary: Acute-phase and convalescent COVID-19 samples originated in the United States, Italy and Spain.

The chain joins TRBV29-1 to TRBJ2-1, with 9 bases that match TRBD2. Sequenced sample: peripheral blood. The source is a human donor in a cohort sampled during active COVID-19. CDR3 region: CSPGRGGSINEQFF. The CDR3 DNA follows: TGCAGCCCGGGGCGGGGGGGGAGTATCAATGAGCAGTTCTTC.